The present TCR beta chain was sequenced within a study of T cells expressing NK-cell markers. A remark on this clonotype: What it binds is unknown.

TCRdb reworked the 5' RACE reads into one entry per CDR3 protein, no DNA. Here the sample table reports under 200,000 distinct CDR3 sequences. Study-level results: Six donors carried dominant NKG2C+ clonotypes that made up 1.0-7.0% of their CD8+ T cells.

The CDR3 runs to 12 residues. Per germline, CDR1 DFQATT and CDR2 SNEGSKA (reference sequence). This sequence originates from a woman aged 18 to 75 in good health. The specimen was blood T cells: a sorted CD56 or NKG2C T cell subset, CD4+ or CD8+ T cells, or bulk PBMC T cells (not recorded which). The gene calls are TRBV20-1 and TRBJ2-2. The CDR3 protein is CSASSSTGELFF.